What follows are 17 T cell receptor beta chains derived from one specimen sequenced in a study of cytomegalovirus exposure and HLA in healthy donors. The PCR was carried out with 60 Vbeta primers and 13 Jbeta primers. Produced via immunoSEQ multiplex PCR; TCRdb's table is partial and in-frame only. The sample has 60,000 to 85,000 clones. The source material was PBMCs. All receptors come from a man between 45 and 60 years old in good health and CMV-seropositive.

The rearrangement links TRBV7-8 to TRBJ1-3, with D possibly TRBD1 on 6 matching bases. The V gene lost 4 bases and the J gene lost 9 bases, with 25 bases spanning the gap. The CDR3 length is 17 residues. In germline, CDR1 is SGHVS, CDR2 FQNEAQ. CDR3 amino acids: CASSSTPQGFGTGTIYF. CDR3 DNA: TGTGCCAGCAGCTCCACCCCCCAGGGGTTTGGTACAGGCACCATATATTTT.

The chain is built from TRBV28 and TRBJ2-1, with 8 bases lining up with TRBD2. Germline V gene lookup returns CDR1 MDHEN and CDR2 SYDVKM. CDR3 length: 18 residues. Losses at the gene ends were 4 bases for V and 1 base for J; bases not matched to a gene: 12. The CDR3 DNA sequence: TGTGCCAGCAGTTCCCCCGGGGTGCGGGGGGCTTCCTACAATGAGCAGTTCTTC. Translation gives CASSSPGVRGASYNEQFF.

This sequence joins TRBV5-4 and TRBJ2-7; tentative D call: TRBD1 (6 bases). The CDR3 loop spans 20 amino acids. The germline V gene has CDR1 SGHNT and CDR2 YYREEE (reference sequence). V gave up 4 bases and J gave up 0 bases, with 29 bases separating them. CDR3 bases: TGTGCCAGCAGCCACACATACGTTCGGCCACAGGGCGGAAGCTCCTACGAGCAGTACGTC. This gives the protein CASSHTYVRPQGGSSYEQYV.

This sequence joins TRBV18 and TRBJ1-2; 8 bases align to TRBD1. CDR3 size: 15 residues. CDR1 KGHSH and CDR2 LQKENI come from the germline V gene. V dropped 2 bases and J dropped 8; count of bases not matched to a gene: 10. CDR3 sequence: CASSPEDRAVRGYTF. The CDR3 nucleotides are TGTGCCAGCTCACCAGAGGACAGGGCGGTCCGAGGCTACACCTTC. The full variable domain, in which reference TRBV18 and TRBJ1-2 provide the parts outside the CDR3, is NAGVMQNPRHLVRRRGQEARLRCSPMKGHSHVYWYRQLPEEGLKFMVYLQKENIIDESGMPKERFSAEFPKEGPSILRIQQVVRGDSAAYFCASSPEDRAVRGYTFGSGTRLTVV.

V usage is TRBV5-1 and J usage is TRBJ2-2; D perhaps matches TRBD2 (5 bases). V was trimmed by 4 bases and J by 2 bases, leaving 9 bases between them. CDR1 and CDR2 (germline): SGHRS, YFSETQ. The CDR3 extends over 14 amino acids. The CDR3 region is CASSEGINTGELFF. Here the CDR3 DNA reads TGCGCCAGCAGCGAGGGTATAAACACCGGGGAGCTGTTTTTT.

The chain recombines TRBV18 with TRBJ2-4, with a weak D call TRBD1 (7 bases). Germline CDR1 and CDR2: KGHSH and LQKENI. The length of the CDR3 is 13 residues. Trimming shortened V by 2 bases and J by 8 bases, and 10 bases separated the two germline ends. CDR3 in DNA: TGTGCCAGCTCACCATCCAGGGGGGACATTCAGTACTTC. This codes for CASSPSRGDIQYF.

The CDR3 DNA reads TGTGCCAGCACTTGGGCCCAGGAGGAAGGGGGCTACACCTTC. Its translation: CASTWAQEEGGYTF. This chain connects TRBV6-1 to TRBJ1-2; D is ambiguous. The germline V gene encodes CDR1 MNHNS and CDR2 SASEGT. The CDR3 runs 14 residues. Deletions cut 7 bases from V and 8 bases from J, with 20 bases between.

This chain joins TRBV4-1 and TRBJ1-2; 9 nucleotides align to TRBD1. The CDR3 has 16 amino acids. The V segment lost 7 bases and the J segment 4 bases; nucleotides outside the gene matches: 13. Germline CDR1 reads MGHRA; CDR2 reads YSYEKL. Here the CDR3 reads CASTSGTGKGTYGYTF. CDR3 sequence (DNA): TGCGCCAGCACTTCCGGGACAGGGAAAGGGACCTATGGCTACACCTTC.

Here the CDR3 DNA reads TGCGCCAGCAGTCCGCGAACAGGGAATGGAAACACCATATATTTT. Amino acid sequence: CASSPRTGNGNTIYF. This rearrangement joins TRBV4-1 to TRBJ1-3; D is possibly TRBD1 (6 bases). V gave up 6 bases and J gave up 3 bases, with 15 bases separating them. The CDR3 totals 15 residues. Germline CDR1 is MGHRA and CDR2 is YSYEKL.

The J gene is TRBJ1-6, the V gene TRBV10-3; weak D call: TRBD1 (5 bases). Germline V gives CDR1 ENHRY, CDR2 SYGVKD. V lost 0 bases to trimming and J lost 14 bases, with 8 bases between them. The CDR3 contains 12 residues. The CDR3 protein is CAISESKGTLHF. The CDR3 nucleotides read TGTGCCATCAGTGAGTCGAAGGGGACCCTCCACTTT.

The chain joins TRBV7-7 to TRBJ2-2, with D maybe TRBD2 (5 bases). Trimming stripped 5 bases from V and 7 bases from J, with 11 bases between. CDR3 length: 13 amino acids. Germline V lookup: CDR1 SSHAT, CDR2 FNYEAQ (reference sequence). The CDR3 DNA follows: TGTGCCAGCAGCCCTACTAGGGACGGGGAGCTGTTTTTT. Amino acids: CASSPTRDGELFF.

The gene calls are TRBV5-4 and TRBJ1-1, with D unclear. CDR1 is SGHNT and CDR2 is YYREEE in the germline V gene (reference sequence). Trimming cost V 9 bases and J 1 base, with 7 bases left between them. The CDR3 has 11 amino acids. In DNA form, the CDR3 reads TGTGCCACGCAGCGGAACACTGAAGCTTTCTTT. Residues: CATQRNTEAFF.

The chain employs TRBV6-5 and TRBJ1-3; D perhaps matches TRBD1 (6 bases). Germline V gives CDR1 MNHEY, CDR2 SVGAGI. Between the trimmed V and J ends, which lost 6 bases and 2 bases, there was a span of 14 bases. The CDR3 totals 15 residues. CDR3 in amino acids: CASSPTGTTGNTIYF. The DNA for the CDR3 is TGTGCCAGCAGCCCTACCGGGACAACTGGAAACACCATATATTTT.

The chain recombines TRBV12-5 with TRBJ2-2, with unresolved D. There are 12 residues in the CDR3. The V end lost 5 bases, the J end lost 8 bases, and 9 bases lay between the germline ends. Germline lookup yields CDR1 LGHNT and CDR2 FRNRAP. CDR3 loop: CASGPDWGELFF. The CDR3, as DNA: TGTGCTAGTGGTCCTGACTGGGGGGAGCTGTTTTTT.

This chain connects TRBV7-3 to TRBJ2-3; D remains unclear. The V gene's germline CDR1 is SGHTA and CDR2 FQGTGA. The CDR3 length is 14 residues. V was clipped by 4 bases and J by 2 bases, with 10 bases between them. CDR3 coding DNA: TGTGCCAGCAGCTCAGGTCCGGCCACAGATACGCAGTATTTT. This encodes CASSSGPATDTQYF.

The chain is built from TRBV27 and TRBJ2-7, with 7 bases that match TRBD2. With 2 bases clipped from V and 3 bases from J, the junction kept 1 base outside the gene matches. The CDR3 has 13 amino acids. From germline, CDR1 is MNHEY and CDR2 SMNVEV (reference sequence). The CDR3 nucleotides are TGTGCCAGCAGTTTAGCGGGGGTCTACGAGCAGTACTTC. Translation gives CASSLAGVYEQYF.

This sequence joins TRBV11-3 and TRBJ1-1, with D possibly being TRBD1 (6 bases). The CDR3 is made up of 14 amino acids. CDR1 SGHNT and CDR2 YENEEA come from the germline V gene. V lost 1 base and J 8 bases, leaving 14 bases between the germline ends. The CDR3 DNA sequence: TGTGCCAGCAGCTTAGGGGCAGGGGCCTCAGAAGCTTTCTTT. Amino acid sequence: CASSLGAGASEAFF.